The 11 T cell receptor beta chains below come from one sample, sequenced in a study of tumor-infiltrating lymphocytes in localized non-small cell lung cancer. Profiling relied on immunoSEQ multiplex PCR, and the TCRdb table lists in-frame clones only, not all of them. In the table there are 15,000 to 20,000 clones, more than 75% of which are singletons. What was sequenced was uninvolved lung tissue not adjacent to the tumor. These receptors came from a human donor with non-small cell lung cancer.

The gene calls are TRBV2 and TRBJ2-3, with D perhaps matching TRBD1 (8 bases). Per germline, CDR1 SNHLY and CDR2 FYNNEI. The CDR3 is made up of 15 amino acids. V lost 8 bases to trimming and J lost 4 bases, with 19 bases between them. The CDR3 region has the DNA TGTGCCAGCCCCCAGGACAGGGAGGGACCAGATACGCAGTATTTT. This gives the protein CASPQDREGPDTQYF.

The V and J genes are TRBV19 and TRBJ2-1, with 7 bases lining up with TRBD1. The CDR3 contains 15 residues. Germline CDR1 is LNHDA and CDR2 is SQIVND (reference sequence). The trim removed 3 bases at V and 8 bases at J, leaving 10 bases unmatched. CDR3 in DNA: TGTGCCAGTAGTATTCTGGGACAGAATATCGATGAGCAGTTCTTC. Its translation: CASSILGQNIDEQFF. Based on the CDR3 plus reference TRBV19 and TRBJ2-1, the full variable domain is DGGITQSPKYLFRKEGQNVTLSCEQNLNHDAMYWYRQDPGQGLRLIYYSQIVNDFQKGDIAEGYSVSREKKESFPLTVTSAQKNPTAFYLCASSILGQNIDEQFFGPGTRLTVL.

CDR3 protein: CASSEIAGSSYNEQFF. For the CDR3, the DNA is TGCGCCAGCAGCGAAATAGCGGGTAGCTCCTACAATGAGCAGTTCTTC. V gene TRBV5-1 combines with J gene TRBJ2-1, with 7 nucleotides matching TRBD2. This CDR3 is built from 16 residues. Germline trimming cut 4 bases from V and 0 bases from J; bases unmatched to any gene: 7. From germline, CDR1 is SGHRS and CDR2 YFSETQ.

This rearrangement joins TRBV14 to TRBJ2-7; D might be TRBD2 (5 bases). Germline CDR1 reads SGHDN; CDR2 reads FVKESK. This CDR3 has 15 amino acids. The germline V and J ends were trimmed by 1 base and 2 bases, with 12 bases remaining between them. The CDR3 DNA follows: TGTGCCAGCAGCCAAGTCGTTGGAGGCCCCTACGAGCAGTACTTC. Translated, it gives CASSQVVGGPYEQYF.

The CDR3 reads CASSLGPRRQGDQETQYF. The DNA for the CDR3 is TGCGCCAGCAGCTTGGGACCACGTCGGCAGGGCGATCAAGAGACCCAGTACTTC. The V gene is TRBV5-1, the J gene TRBJ2-5; possibly TRBD1 for D (5 bases). The germline V and J ends were trimmed by 0 bases and 2 bases, with 20 bases remaining between them. In germline, CDR1 is SGHRS, CDR2 YFSETQ. There are 18 residues in the CDR3.

There are a few counts of this clone. The V and J genes are TRBV27 and TRBJ2-1; D gene uncertain. CDR3 length: 16 amino acids. Trimming removed 0 bases at V and 0 bases at J, with 9 bases between. Germline values: CDR1 MNHEY, CDR2 SMNVEV (reference sequence). DNA of the CDR3: TGTGCCAGCAGTTTATCAAGCTCCAACTCCTACAATGAGCAGTTCTTC. Protein product: CASSLSSSNSYNEQFF.

The rearrangement joins TRBV2 to TRBJ2-7; D unclear. CDR3 size: 13 residues. Germline CDR1 and CDR2: SNHLY and FYNNEI. V gave up 4 bases and J gave up 6 bases, with 13 bases separating them. CDR3 coding DNA: TGTGCCAGCAGTGCCCAGTGGGGTAGCGAGCAGTACTTC. As protein: CASSAQWGSEQYF.

V gene TRBV7-2 combines with J gene TRBJ2-2; 10 nucleotides align to TRBD1. After removal of 2 bases from V and 4 bases from J, the junction contained 7 bases not matched to a gene. This CDR3 spans 17 amino acids. Germline CDR1 is SGHTA and CDR2 is FQGNSA. CDR3 loop: CASSLFGTGAGTGELFF. The CDR3, as DNA: TGTGCCAGCAGCTTATTCGGGACAGGGGCGGGCACCGGGGAGCTGTTTTTT.

The V gene is TRBV30, the J gene TRBJ2-4; possible D gene TRBD2, 5 bases. Looked up from germline, CDR1 is GTSNPN and CDR2 is SVGIG (reference sequence). Trimming shortened V by 2 bases and J by 8 bases, and 22 bases separated the two germline ends. The CDR3 loop spans 16 amino acids. The CDR3 DNA reads as TGTGCCTGGAGTAAACAAGCGGTTTACGCTGGATACATTCAGTACTTC. Protein: CAWSKQAVYAGYIQYF.

The chain is built from TRBV6-5 and TRBJ1-2; D may be TRBD1 (5 bases). The CDR3 loop spans 15 amino acids. Trimming took off 6 bases at V and 4 bases at J, with 18 bases between the two ends. Germline CDR1 is MNHEY and CDR2 is SVGAGI. The CDR3 DNA sequence: TGTGCCAGCAGGCTTTCCGGGACTCCCGGCTATGGCTACACCTTC. Its translation is CASRLSGTPGYGYTF.

In DNA, the CDR3 is TGTGCCAGCAGTTCCGGGACTCGCCTCAATGAGCAGTTCTTC. This codes for CASSSGTRLNEQFF. The rearrangement joins TRBV27 to TRBJ2-1; TRBD2 is a possible D gene (6 bases). Germline V gives CDR1 MNHEY, CDR2 SMNVEV (reference sequence). CDR3 length equals 14 residues. The V and J ends lost 4 bases and 6 bases respectively, with 13 bases between them.